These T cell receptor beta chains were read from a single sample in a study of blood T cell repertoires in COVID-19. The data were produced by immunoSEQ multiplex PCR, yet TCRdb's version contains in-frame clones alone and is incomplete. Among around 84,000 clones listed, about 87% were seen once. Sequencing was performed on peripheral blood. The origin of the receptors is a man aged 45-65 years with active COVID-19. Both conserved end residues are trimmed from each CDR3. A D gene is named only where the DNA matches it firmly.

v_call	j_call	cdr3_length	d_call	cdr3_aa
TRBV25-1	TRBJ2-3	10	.	ASSVSTDTQY
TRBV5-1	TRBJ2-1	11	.	ASSAAPLNEQF
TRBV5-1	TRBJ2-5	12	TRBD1	ASSLEQGPLAQY
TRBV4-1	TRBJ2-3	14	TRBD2	ASSLRTSLEGDTQY
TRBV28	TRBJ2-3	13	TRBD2	ASSPSGGRTDTQY
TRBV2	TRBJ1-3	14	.	ASSDSGQYSGNTIY
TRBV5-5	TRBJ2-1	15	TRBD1	ASSLVGQGAVYNEQF
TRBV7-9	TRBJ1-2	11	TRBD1	ASSSGGGYGYT
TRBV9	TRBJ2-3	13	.	ASSPQALGTDTQY
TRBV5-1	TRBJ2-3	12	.	ASSLSQGTDTQY
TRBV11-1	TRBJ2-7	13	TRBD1	ASTPGQQFSYEQY
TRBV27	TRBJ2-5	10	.	ASSQSGETQY
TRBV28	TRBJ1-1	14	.	ASSLDQGQKNTEAF
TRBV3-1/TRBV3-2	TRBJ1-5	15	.	ASSQGLTKTSNQPQH
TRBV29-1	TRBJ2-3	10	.	SERRGPDTQY
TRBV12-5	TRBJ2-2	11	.	ASGLANSGELF
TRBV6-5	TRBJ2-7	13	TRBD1	ASSFAGQASYEQY
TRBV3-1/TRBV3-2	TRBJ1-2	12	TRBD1	ASSPRGTDYGYT
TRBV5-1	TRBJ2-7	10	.	ASSHSSYEQY
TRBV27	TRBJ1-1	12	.	ASSYGTPGPEAF
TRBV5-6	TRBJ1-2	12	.	ASSLVEVNYGYT
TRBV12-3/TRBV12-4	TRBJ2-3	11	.	ASSYPGLDTQY
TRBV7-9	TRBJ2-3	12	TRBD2	ASSHWDYTDTQY